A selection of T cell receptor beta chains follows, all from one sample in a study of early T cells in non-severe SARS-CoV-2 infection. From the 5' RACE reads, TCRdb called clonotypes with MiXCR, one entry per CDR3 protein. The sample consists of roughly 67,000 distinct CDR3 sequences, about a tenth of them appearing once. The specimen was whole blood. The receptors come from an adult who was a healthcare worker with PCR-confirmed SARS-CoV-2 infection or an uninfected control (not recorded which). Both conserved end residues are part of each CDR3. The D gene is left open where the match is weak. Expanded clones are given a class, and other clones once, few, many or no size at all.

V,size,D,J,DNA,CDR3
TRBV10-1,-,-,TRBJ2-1,TGCGCCAGCAGTGACGAGACACTGACGGGTGAGCAGTTCTTC,CASSDETLTGEQFF
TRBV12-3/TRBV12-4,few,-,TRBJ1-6,TGTGCCAGCAGTTCAAGGGGAGGTCACCGTTCACCCCTCCACTTT,CASSSRGGHRSPLHF
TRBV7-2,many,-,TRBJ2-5,TGTGCCAGCAGCTTAGGGAGTGCTCTCCAAGAGACCCAGTACTTC,CASSLGSALQETQYF
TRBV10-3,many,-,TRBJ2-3,TGTGCCATCAGTGGCCAGGGACCGCGCCCAGATACGCAGTATTTT,CAISGQGPRPDTQYF
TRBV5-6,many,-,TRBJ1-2,TGTGCCAGCAGCTTTACTTCGCAGGGGAACTATGGCTACACCTTC,CASSFTSQGNYGYTF
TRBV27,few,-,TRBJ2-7,TGTGCCAGCAGTTTGGCCAGGGGCCCTTACGAGCAGTACTTC,CASSLARGPYEQYF
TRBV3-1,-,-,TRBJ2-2,TGTGCCAGCAGCCAACGTACCACCGGGGAGCTGTTTTTT,CASSQRTTGELFF
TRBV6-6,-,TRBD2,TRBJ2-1,TGTGCCAGCATGCTTGGGACTAGCGGATACAATGAGCAGTTCTTC,CASMLGTSGYNEQFF
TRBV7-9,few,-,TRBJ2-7,TGTGCCAGCAGCTTAGACTCAGGCGCCAGCTACGAGCAGTACTTC,CASSLDSGASYEQYF
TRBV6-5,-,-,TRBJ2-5,TGTGCCAGCAGTACCGGACTTTCTGTTTACTTC,CASSTGLSVYF
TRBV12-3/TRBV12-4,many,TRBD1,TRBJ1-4,TGTGCCAGCAGAACAGGGGTCGCGGGTGAAAAACTGTTTTTT,CASRTGVAGEKLFF
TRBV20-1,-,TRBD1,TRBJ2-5,TGCAGTGCTCTAATTCCGGGACAGTTCCGGGAGACCCAGTACTTC,CSALIPGQFRETQYF
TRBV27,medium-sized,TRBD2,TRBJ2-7,TGTGCCAGTCCATCCGGGAGGGACTACGAGCAGTACTTC,CASPSGRDYEQYF
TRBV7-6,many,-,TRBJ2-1,TGTGCCAGCAGCTTAGGGGCCGACCCCAGCCCGGGCGCAGAGCAGTTCTTC,CASSLGADPSPGAEQFF
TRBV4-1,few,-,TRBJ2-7,TGCGCCAGCAGCCATACAACGCGGGGCACCTACGAGCAGTACTTC,CASSHTTRGTYEQYF
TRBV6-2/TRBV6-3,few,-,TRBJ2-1,TGTGCCAGCAGTTACTCATATGAGCAGTTCTTC,CASSYSYEQFF
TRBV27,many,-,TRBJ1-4,TGTGCCAGCAGTATGCTAGGGGCAGGGGTAAATGAAAAACTGTTTTTT,CASSMLGAGVNEKLFF
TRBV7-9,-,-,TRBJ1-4,TGTGCCAGCAGCTCGAGACAGGATAATGAAAAACTGTTTTTT,CASSSRQDNEKLFF
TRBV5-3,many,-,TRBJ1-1,TGTGCCAGAAGCTTGAAAGGGACGGTGAACACTGAAGCTTTCTTT,CARSLKGTVNTEAFF
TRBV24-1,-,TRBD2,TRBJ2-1,TGTGCCACCAGTGATGCTCGGACTAGCGGGAGACTCGATGAGCAGTTCTTC,CATSDARTSGRLDEQFF
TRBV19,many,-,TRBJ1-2,TGTGCCAGTAGATCCCGCTATGGCTACACCTTC,CASRSRYGYTF
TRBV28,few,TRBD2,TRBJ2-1,TGTGCCAGCAGGAGCATGACTAGCGGGAGTTTTGAGCAGTTCTTC,CASRSMTSGSFEQFF
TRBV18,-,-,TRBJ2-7,TGTGCCAGCTCACTTGGGGCCCCCGTCTACGAGCAGTACTTC,CASSLGAPVYEQYF
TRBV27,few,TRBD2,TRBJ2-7,TGTGCCAGCAGTACGGGAGGACCCTACGAGCAGTACTTC,CASSTGGPYEQYF
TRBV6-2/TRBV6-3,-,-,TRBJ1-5,TGTGCCACAAGCCCCCAAGGAAATCAGCCCCAGCATTTT,CATSPQGNQPQHF
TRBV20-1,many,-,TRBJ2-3,TGCAGTGCCCGGGTCACAGATACGCAGTATTTT,CSARVTDTQYF
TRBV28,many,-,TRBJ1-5,TGTGCCAGCAGTTCAAATCCACAAGGAGGGCCCCAGCATTTT,CASSSNPQGGPQHF
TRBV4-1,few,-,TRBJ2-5,TGCGCCAGCAGCCAATTTCGGGCAGGGCCGCAGGAGACCCAGTACTTC,CASSQFRAGPQETQYF
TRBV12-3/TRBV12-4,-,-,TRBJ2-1,TGTGCCAGCAGCACTGGGAATGAGCAGTTCTTC,CASSTGNEQFF
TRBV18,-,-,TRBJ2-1,TGTGCCAGCTCCAACGGAGGGGACAATGAGCAGTTCTTC,CASSNGGDNEQFF
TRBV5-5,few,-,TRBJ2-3,TGTGCCAGCAGCTTGGCCGGGAATTCAGATACGCAGTATTTT,CASSLAGNSDTQYF
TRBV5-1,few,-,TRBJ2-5,TGCGCCAGCAGCTTGTTCCCCACAGGGAGGGCCCAAGAGACCCAGTACTTC,CASSLFPTGRAQETQYF
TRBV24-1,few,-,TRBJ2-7,TGTGCCACCAGTGATTTCGGCGGGGACGAGCAGTACTTC,CATSDFGGDEQYF
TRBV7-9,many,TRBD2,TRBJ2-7,TGTGCCAGCAGCTTGAGCGGACTAGCGGGAGGTGGCTACGAGCAGTACTTC,CASSLSGLAGGGYEQYF
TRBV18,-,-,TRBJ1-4,TGTGCCAGCTCACAAGAGAATAATGAAAAACTGTTTTTT,CASSQENNEKLFF
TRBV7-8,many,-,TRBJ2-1,TGTGCCAGCAGCTCCGCCAATGAGCAGTTCTTC,CASSSANEQFF
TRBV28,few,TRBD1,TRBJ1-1,TGTGCCAGCAGTCCAGGGGGATGGAACACTGAAGCTTTCTTT,CASSPGGWNTEAFF
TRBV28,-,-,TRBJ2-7,TGTGCCAGCAGCTTGCCCCAGTTGGCCTACGAGCAGTACTTC,CASSLPQLAYEQYF
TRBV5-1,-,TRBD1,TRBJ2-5,TGCGCCAGCAGCCCGCAGGGGGCTCAAGAGACCCAGTACTTC,CASSPQGAQETQYF
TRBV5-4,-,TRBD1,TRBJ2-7,TGTGCCAGCAGCTTGGGCACCGGGACAGGGATTCACGAGCAGTACTTC,CASSLGTGTGIHEQYF
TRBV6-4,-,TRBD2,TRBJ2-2,TGTGCCAGCTCTTCGGTAGCGGGAGACACCGGGGAGCTGTTTTTT,CASSSVAGDTGELFF
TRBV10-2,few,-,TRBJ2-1,TGCGCCAGCAGTCCCTCTCCCTCCTACAATGAGCAGTTCTTC,CASSPSPSYNEQFF
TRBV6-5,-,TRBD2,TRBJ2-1,TGTGCCAGCGGCGAAGCGGGAGTTGATGAGCAGTTCTTC,CASGEAGVDEQFF
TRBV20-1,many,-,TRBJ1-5,TGCAGTGCTAGTCTCGTCAGGGACGGTCAGCCCCAGCATTTT,CSASLVRDGQPQHF
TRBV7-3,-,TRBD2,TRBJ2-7,TGTGCCAGCAGCTTGGGAGGGGTGAGCGAGCAGTACTTC,CASSLGGVSEQYF